Below, 14 T cell receptor beta chains from the same sample are listed, as sequenced in a study of cytomegalovirus exposure and HLA in healthy donors. PCR employed 60 Vbeta and 13 Jbeta primers. Using immunoSEQ multiplex PCR, the repertoire was profiled, and TCRdb retains in-frame clones only, with some absent. The sample shows 300,000 or so clones, roughly 81% of them seen only once. Material for sequencing was PBMCs. The source is a woman aged 40 to 50 in good health and CMV-seropositive.

The chain is built from TRBV30 and TRBJ2-3; possible D gene TRBD2, 6 bases. Germline V gives CDR1 GTSNPN, CDR2 SVGIG (reference sequence). The CDR3 has 13 amino acids. V shed 2 bases and J shed 1 base, with 7 bases lying between them. The DNA for the CDR3 is TGTGCCTGGAGTTGGGGGGGCACAGATACGCAGTATTTT. Translation: CAWSWGGTDTQYF.

The gene calls are TRBV18 and TRBJ1-2, with 8 bases matching TRBD1. CDR3 length: 14 amino acids. V was clipped by 3 bases and J by 3 bases; unmatched bases: 3. Germline V lookup: CDR1 KGHSH, CDR2 LQKENI. The CDR3 bases are TGTGCCAGCTCACCGGCAGGGGGCTACTATGGCTACACCTTC. Its protein is CASSPAGGYYGYTF.

This clone showed up just a few times. The V and J genes are TRBV19 and TRBJ1-5; perhaps TRBD1 as D (6 bases). Between the trimmed V and J ends, which lost 8 bases and 8 bases, there was a span of 19 bases. Looked up from germline, CDR1 is LNHDA and CDR2 is SQIVND (reference sequence). CDR3 length: 14 residues. CDR3 in amino acids: CASCPRGEGKPQHF. CDR3 DNA: TGTGCCAGTTGCCCCAGGGGCGAGGGTAAGCCCCAGCATTTT.

This chain connects TRBV29-1 to TRBJ2-4; D is undetermined. The CDR3 is 13 residues long. The V gene lost 7 bases and the J gene lost 8 bases, with 18 bases spanning the gap. Germline lookup yields CDR1 SQVTM and CDR2 ANQGSEA. The CDR3 DNA reads as TGCAGCGCAGACCCCGGCCTAGTGGACATTCAGTACTTC. Translation gives CSADPGLVDIQYF.

This clone was counted a single time. The chain links TRBV10-2 to TRBJ2-7, with TRBD2 matching 12 bases. Germline V gene data show CDR1 as WSHSY and CDR2 as SAAADI. This CDR3 spans 16 amino acids. J lost 4 bases, V lost 0 bases, and 4 bases had no gene match. CDR3 sequence: CASSESGTSGSYEQYF. The CDR3 region has the DNA TGCGCCAGCAGTGAGTCCGGGACTAGCGGGTCGTACGAGCAGTACTTC.

The V and J genes are TRBV18 and TRBJ2-7, with TRBD1 matching over 7 bases. Unmatched junction bases numbered 7, after V lost 3 bases and J lost 5 bases. The CDR3 loop spans 14 amino acids. CDR1 KGHSH and CDR2 LQKENI come from the germline V gene. The CDR3 nucleotides read TGTGCCAGCTCACCTTTGCAAACAGGGGACGAGCAGTACTTC. Its translation is CASSPLQTGDEQYF.

This clone showed up just a few times. The chain joins TRBV18 to TRBJ2-7; 9 nucleotides align to TRBD2. Germline CDR1 and CDR2: KGHSH and LQKENI. V trimming: 3 bases; J trimming: 3 bases; junction bases outside the gene matches: 6. CDR3 size: 15 residues. In DNA form, the CDR3 reads TGTGCCAGCTCACCGGGACTAGCTGAAATCTACGAGCAGTACTTC. Translated, it gives CASSPGLAEIYEQYF.

This chain connects TRBV28 to TRBJ1-5; D is possibly TRBD1 (5 bases). Looked up from germline, CDR1 is MDHEN and CDR2 is SYDVKM. Between the trimmed V and J ends, which lost 5 bases and 6 bases, there was a span of 14 bases. The CDR3 is 14 residues long. CDR3 sequence (DNA): TGTGCCAGCAGTCAACCAGGGCATGGTCAGCCCCAGCATTTT. Translation: CASSQPGHGQPQHF.

The V and J genes are TRBV12-5 and TRBJ1-2; maybe TRBD1 (5 bases). The germline gives CDR1 LGHNT, CDR2 FRNRAP. Trimming removed 2 bases at V and 5 bases at J, with 9 bases between. The CDR3 length is 13 residues. In DNA form, the CDR3 reads TGTGCTAGTGGTTTGCACGGGGGGTATGGCTACACCTTC. Protein: CASGLHGGYGYTF.

J is TRBJ2-1 and V is TRBV9; 15 bases fit TRBD2. This CDR3 has 17 amino acids. Germline CDR1 reads SGDLS; CDR2 reads YYNGEE. Losses at the gene ends were 4 bases for V and 0 bases for J; bases not matched to a gene: 2. The CDR3 reads CASSSGLAGGSYNEQFF. CDR3 sequence (DNA): TGTGCCAGCAGCTCGGGACTAGCGGGGGGCTCCTACAATGAGCAGTTCTTC.

V and J are TRBV18 and TRBJ1-4; perhaps TRBD1 as D (5 bases). CDR1 and CDR2 from the germline V gene are KGHSH and LQKENI. This CDR3 contains 16 residues. The V end lost 3 bases, the J end lost 4 bases, and 15 bases lay between the germline ends. The DNA for the CDR3 is TGTGCCAGCTCACCGACGGGGGGGTCGTTTAATGAAAAACTGTTTTTT. It yields the protein CASSPTGGSFNEKLFF.

V gene TRBV2 combines with J gene TRBJ1-6; 9 bases map to TRBD1. Trimming at V came to 6 bases and at J to 1 base, leaving 7 bases not matched to a gene. The length of the CDR3 is 17 residues. CDR1 is SNHLY and CDR2 is FYNNEI in the germline V gene. This chain's CDR3 is CASRGQGLASYNSPLHF. CDR3 nucleotide sequence: TGTGCCAGCAGGGGACAGGGTCTGGCTTCCTATAATTCACCCCTCCACTTT.

The chain is built from TRBV11-1 and TRBJ2-7, with 10 bases that match TRBD2. Germline CDR1 SGHAT, CDR2 FQDESV (reference sequence). V was pared by 5 bases and J by 7 bases, with 5 bases of the junction left unmatched. This CDR3 has 13 residues. The CDR3 protein is CASSPGLAREQYF. As DNA, the CDR3 is TGTGCCAGCAGCCCGGGACTAGCGCGGGAGCAGTACTTC.

The gene calls are TRBV6-5 and TRBJ2-5; 7 bases map to TRBD1. The CDR3 is made up of 14 amino acids. V was pared by 5 bases and J by 4 bases, with 7 bases of the junction left unmatched. Germline CDR1 and CDR2: MNHEY and SVGAGI. CDR3 sequence reads: CASSHRGLTETQYF. Here the CDR3 DNA reads TGTGCCAGCAGTCACAGGGGTTTGACAGAGACCCAGTACTTC.